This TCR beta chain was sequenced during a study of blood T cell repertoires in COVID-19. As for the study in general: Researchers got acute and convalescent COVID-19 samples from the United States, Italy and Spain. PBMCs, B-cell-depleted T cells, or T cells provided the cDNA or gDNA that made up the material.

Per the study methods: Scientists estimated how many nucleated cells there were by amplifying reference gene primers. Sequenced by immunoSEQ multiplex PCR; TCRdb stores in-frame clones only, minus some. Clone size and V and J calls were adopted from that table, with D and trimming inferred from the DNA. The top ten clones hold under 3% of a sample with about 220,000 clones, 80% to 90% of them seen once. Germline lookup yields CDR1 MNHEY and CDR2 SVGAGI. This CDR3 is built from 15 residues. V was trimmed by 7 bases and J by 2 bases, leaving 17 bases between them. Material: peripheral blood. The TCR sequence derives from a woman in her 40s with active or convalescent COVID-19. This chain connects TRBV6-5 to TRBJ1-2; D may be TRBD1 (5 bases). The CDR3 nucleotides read TGTGCCAGCACCCCGTACCGGCCAGGGAACTATGGCTACACCTTC. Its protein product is CASTPYRPGNYGYTF.